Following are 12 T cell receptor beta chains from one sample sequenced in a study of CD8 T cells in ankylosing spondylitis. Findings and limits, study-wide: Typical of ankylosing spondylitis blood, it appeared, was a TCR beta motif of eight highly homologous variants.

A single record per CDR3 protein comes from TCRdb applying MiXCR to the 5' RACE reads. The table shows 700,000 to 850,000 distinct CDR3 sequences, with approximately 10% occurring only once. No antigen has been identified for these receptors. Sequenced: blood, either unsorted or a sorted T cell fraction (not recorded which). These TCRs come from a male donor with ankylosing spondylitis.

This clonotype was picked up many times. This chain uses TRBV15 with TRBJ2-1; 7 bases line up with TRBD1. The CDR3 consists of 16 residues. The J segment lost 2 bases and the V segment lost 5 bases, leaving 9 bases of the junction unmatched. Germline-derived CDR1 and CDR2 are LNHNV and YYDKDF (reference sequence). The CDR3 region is CATSLRRGGAYNEQFF. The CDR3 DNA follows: TGTGCCACCAGCCTACGACGAGGGGGCGCCTACAATGAGCAGTTCTTC.

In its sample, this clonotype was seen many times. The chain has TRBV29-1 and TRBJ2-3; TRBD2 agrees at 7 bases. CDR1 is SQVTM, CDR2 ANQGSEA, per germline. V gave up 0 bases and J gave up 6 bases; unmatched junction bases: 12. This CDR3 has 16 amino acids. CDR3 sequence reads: CSVEDRIAGAADTQYF. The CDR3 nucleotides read TGCAGCGTTGAAGATCGAATCGCGGGAGCGGCGGATACGCAGTATTTT.

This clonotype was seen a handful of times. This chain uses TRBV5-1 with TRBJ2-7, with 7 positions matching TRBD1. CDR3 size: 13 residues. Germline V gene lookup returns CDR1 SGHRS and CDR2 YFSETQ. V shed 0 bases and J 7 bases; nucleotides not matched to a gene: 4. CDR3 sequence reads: CASSLENRGEQYF. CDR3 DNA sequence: TGCGCCAGCAGCTTGGAAAACAGGGGAGAGCAGTACTTC.

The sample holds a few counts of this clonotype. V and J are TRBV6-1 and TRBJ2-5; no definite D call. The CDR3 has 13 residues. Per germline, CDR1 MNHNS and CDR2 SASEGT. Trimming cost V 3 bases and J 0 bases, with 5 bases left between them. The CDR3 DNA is TGTGCCAGCAGTGAGCAGTACCAAGAGACCCAGTACTTC. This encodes CASSEQYQETQYF.

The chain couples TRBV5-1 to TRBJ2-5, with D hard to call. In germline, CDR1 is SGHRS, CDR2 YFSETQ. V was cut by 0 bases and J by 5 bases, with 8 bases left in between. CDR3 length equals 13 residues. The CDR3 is CASSLATDETQYF. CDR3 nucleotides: TGCGCCAGCAGCTTGGCTACCGATGAGACCCAGTACTTC. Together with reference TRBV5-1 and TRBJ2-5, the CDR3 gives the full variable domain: KAGVTQTPRYLIKTRGQQVTLSCSPISGHRSVSWYQQTPGQGLQFLFEYFSETQRNKGNFPGRFSGRQFSNSRSEMNVSTLELGDSALYLCASSLATDETQYFGPGTRLLVL.

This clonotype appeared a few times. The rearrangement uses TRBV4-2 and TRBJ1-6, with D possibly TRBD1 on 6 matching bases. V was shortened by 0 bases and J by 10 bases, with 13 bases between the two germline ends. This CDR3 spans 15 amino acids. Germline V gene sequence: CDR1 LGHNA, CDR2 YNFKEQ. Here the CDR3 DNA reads TGTGCCAGCAGCCAAGATCTTGACGGGGGCTCACCCCTCCACTTT. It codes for CASSQDLDGGSPLHF.

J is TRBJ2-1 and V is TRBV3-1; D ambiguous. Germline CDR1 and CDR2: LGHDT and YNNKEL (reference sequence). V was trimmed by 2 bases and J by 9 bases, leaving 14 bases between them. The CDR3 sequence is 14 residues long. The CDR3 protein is CASSQRVLDGEQFF. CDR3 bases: TGTGCCAGCAGCCAAAGGGTCTTAGACGGTGAGCAGTTCTTC.

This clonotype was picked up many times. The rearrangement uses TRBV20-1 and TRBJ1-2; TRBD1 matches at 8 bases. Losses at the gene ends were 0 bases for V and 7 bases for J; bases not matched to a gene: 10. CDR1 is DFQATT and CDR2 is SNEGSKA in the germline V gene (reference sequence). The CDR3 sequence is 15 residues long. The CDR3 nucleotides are TGCAGTGCTAGAGATCATCCAGGGGGCGGCGGTGGCTACACCTTC. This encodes CSARDHPGGGGGYTF.

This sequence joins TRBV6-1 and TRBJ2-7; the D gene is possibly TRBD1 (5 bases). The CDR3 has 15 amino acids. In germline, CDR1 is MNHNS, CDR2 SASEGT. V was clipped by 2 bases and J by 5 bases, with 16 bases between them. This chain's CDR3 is CASSERGQGNHEQYF. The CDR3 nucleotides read TGTGCCAGCAGTGAACGTGGACAAGGGAACCACGAGCAGTACTTC.

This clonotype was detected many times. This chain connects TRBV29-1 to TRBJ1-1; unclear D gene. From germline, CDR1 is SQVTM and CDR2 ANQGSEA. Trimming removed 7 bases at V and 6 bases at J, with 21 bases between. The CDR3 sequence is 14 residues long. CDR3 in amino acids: CSAESPRMGSEAFF. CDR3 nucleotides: TGCAGCGCCGAGAGCCCTCGGATGGGCTCTGAAGCTTTCTTT.

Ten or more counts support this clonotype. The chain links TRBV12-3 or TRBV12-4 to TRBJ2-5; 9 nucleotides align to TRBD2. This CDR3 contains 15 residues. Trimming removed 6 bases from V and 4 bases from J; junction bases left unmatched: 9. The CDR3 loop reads CASRVSGRKRETQYF. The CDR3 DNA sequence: TGTGCCAGCAGAGTTAGCGGGAGAAAACGAGAGACCCAGTACTTC.

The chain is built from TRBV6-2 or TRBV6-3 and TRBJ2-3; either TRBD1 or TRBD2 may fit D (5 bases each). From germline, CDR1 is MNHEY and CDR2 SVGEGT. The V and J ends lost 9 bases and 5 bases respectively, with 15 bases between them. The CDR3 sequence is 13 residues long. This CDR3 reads CASGGRSGDTQYF. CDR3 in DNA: TGTGCCAGTGGGGGTCGCAGCGGAGATACGCAGTATTTT.